This T cell receptor (beta chain) was found in a study of T cells after yellow fever vaccination. Across the study: Preparation of the low-cell-number fractions used SMART-Seq v4 Ultra Low Input. General study results and limits: Faster peaking, at day 5 versus 15, marked a secondary response that was weaker. Post-booster samples contained most primary-vaccination clones (around 95% CD4, 70% to 90% CD8). Although most clonotypes did not, a small share appeared in both CD4 and CD8 compartments.

TCRdb passed the 5' RACE reads through MiXCR, listing each CDR3 protein once. The data show about 210,000 distinct CDR3 sequences, approximately 3% seen once. Germline CDR1 reads MNHEY; CDR2 reads SVGAGI. CDR3 length equals 14 residues. Trimming removed 0 bases from V and 2 bases from J, with 8 bases in between. With regard to this clonotype: The antigen is undetermined.

The chain joins TRBV6-5 to TRBJ2-7, with D perhaps TRBD1 (6 bases). This clonotype originated in a man aged 18 to 30 who received the YFV17D yellow fever vaccine. The sequencing used CD4+ T cells sorted from PBMCs, collected 10 days after the yellow fever booster vaccination. The CDR3 loop is CASSYSRDTYEQYF. CDR3 nucleotide sequence: TGTGCCAGCAGTTACTCACGGGACACCTACGAGCAGTACTTC.